The 8 T cell receptor beta chains listed next were all sequenced from one sample in a study of blood T cell repertoires in COVID-19. Profiling relied on immunoSEQ multiplex PCR, and the TCRdb table lists in-frame clones only, not all of them. The table records 71,000 or so clones, approximately 87% of them present only once. Sequencing was carried out using peripheral blood. All receptors derive from a man older than 75 in a cohort sampled during active COVID-19.

V gene TRBV7-6 combines with J gene TRBJ2-2; 7 bases map to TRBD1. Germline-derived CDR1 and CDR2 are SGHVS and FNYEAQ. V trimming: 5 bases; J trimming: 1 base; junction bases outside the gene matches: 4. The CDR3 runs 15 residues. The CDR3: CASSPGTVNTGELFF. CDR3 nucleotide sequence: TGTGCCAGCAGCCCTGGGACAGTGAACACCGGGGAGCTGTTTTTT.

This rearrangement joins TRBV11-3 to TRBJ1-1; a possible D gene is TRBD1 (6 bases). The CDR3 extends over 14 amino acids. Per the germline V gene, CDR1 is SGHNT and CDR2 is YENEEA. V was trimmed by 8 bases and J by 6 bases, leaving 19 bases between them. CDR3: CASLNRVFSAEAFF. The CDR3 bases are TGTGCCAGCTTAAACAGGGTTTTTTCGGCTGAAGCTTTCTTT.

The chain carries TRBV9 and TRBJ2-2; D is perhaps TRBD2 (6 bases). The germline V and J ends were trimmed by 0 bases and 4 bases, with 10 bases remaining between them. This CDR3 contains 15 residues. In germline, CDR1 is SGDLS, CDR2 YYNGEE. The CDR3 sequence: CASSVAGDFTGELFF. Written as DNA, the CDR3 is TGTGCCAGCAGCGTAGCGGGGGACTTCACCGGGGAGCTGTTTTTT.

The rearrangement links TRBV5-1 to TRBJ1-4, with a tentative D call TRBD1 (5 bases). Germline lookup yields CDR1 SGHRS and CDR2 YFSETQ. Between the trimmed V and J ends, which lost 4 bases and 4 bases, there was a span of 23 bases. There are 18 residues in the CDR3. The CDR3 spells CASSLSRREGFGNEKLFF. The DNA for the CDR3 is TGCGCCAGCAGCCTCTCACGCAGGGAGGGCTTTGGTAATGAAAAACTGTTTTTT.

This sequence joins TRBV6-2 or TRBV6-3 and TRBJ2-3; D might be TRBD1 (5 bases). This CDR3 contains 14 residues. Germline values: CDR1 MNHEY, CDR2 SVGEGT. V lost 4 bases to trimming and J lost 2 bases, with 10 bases between them. For the CDR3, the DNA is TGTGCCAGCAGTTTCCAGGGTTACACAGATACGCAGTATTTT. It translates to CASSFQGYTDTQYF.

This chain uses TRBV19 with TRBJ1-2; 7 bases line up with TRBD1. Losses at the gene ends were 7 bases for V and 6 bases for J; bases not matched to a gene: 11. This CDR3 is 14 amino acids long. Germline lookup yields CDR1 LNHDA and CDR2 SQIVND (reference sequence). The CDR3 region is CASTRNDRVNGYTF. CDR3 sequence (DNA): TGTGCCAGTACCAGAAACGACAGGGTAAATGGCTACACCTTC.

V gene TRBV28 combines with J gene TRBJ2-3, with D maybe TRBD1 (5 bases). CDR1 is MDHEN, CDR2 SYDVKM, per germline. The CDR3 length is 14 residues. V lost 8 bases and J lost 4, with 16 bases in between. CDR3 coding DNA: TGTGCCAGCGGACCGTCACAGGACCCAGATACGCAGTATTTT. It codes for CASGPSQDPDTQYF.

The chain recombines TRBV6-6 with TRBJ1-6; TRBD1 is a possible D gene (5 bases). This CDR3 comprises 12 residues. In germline, CDR1 is MNHNY, CDR2 SVGAGI (reference sequence). Trimming cost V 6 bases and J 7 bases, with 7 bases left between them. The CDR3 spells CASRRQNSPLHF. In nucleotides, the CDR3 is TGTGCCAGCAGACGACAGAATTCACCCCTCCACTTT.